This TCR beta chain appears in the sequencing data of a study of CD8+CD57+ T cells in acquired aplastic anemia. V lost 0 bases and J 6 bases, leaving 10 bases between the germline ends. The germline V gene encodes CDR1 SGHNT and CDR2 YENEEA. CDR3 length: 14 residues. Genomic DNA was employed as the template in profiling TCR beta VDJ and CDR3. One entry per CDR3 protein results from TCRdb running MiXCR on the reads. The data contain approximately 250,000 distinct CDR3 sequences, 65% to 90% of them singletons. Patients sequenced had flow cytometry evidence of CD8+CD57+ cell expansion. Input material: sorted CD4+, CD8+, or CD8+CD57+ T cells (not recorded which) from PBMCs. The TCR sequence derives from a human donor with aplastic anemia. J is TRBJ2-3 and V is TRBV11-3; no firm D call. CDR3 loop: CASSLELGRDTQYF. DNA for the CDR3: TGTGCCAGCAGCTTAGAGCTAGGTCGCGATACGCAGTATTTT.